The rows below give T cell receptor beta chains drawn from one sample of a study of blood T cell repertoires in COVID-19. Data came from immunoSEQ multiplex PCR; TCRdb stores just in-frame clones and leaves some out. The data contain approximately 190,000 clones, 80% of them singletons. Sequenced material: peripheral blood. These TCRs come from a man aged 55 to 70 with acute or convalescent COVID-19. Each CDR3 is given with its conserved first and last residue. Each record gives: J gene, clone size, V gene, D gene, CDR3 DNA, CDR3 protein. The D gene is left open where the match is weak. The size of a clone is reported for some rows only, either as once, few or many, or as a class for expanded clones.

j_gene: TRBJ1-5; abundance: NA; v_gene: TRBV28; d_gene: NA; CDR3nt: TGTGCCAGCAGTTTCGGGGGGGCGCAGGGTAGCAATCAGCCCCAGCATTTT; CDR3aa: CASSFGGAQGSNQPQHF
j_gene: TRBJ1-1; abundance: NA; v_gene: TRBV6-5; d_gene: TRBD1; CDR3nt: TGTGCCAGCAGTCACGGACAGGGTGAAGCTTTCTTT; CDR3aa: CASSHGQGEAFF
j_gene: TRBJ1-6; abundance: NA; v_gene: TRBV12-3/TRBV12-4; d_gene: NA; CDR3nt: TGTGCCAGCAGCCCTATACAGAATTCACCCCTCCACTTT; CDR3aa: CASSPIQNSPLHF
j_gene: TRBJ2-1; abundance: NA; v_gene: TRBV14; d_gene: NA; CDR3nt: TGTGCCAGCAGCCAAGGGCTCTCTGAGCAGTTCTTC; CDR3aa: CASSQGLSEQFF
j_gene: TRBJ1-4; abundance: NA; v_gene: TRBV19; d_gene: NA; CDR3nt: TGTGCCAGTAGTATAGGTGGCACCACAACTAATGAAAAACTGTTTTTT; CDR3aa: CASSIGGTTTNEKLFF
j_gene: TRBJ1-5; abundance: NA; v_gene: TRBV19; d_gene: TRBD1; CDR3nt: TGTGCCAGTAGTATAGTAGCCGGGACAGGGAATCAGCCCCAGCATTTT; CDR3aa: CASSIVAGTGNQPQHF
j_gene: TRBJ2-6; abundance: NA; v_gene: TRBV3-1/TRBV3-2; d_gene: NA; CDR3nt: TGTGCCAGCAGCCAAGTTAATGTCAGGGGCTCTGGGGCCAACGTCCTGACTTTC; CDR3aa: CASSQVNVRGSGANVLTF
j_gene: TRBJ2-1; abundance: NA; v_gene: TRBV4-1; d_gene: NA; CDR3nt: TGCGCCAGCAGCCATGGAGCGCGTTCCTACAATGAGCAGTTCTTC; CDR3aa: CASSHGARSYNEQFF
j_gene: TRBJ2-3; abundance: NA; v_gene: TRBV5-1; d_gene: TRBD2; CDR3nt: TGCGCCAGCAGCTTAAGGACTAGCGGGGACACGCAGTATTTT; CDR3aa: CASSLRTSGDTQYF
j_gene: TRBJ1-1; abundance: NA; v_gene: TRBV6-5; d_gene: NA; CDR3nt: TGTGCCAGCCGCACCGTGGACTGGGGTGAAGCTTTCTTT; CDR3aa: CASRTVDWGEAFF
j_gene: TRBJ2-1; abundance: NA; v_gene: TRBV19; d_gene: TRBD2; CDR3nt: TGTGCCAGTAGTGACATTGCGGGAGTCTTGTACAATGAGCAGTTCTTC; CDR3aa: CASSDIAGVLYNEQFF
j_gene: TRBJ1-1; abundance: NA; v_gene: TRBV27; d_gene: TRBD1; CDR3nt: TGTGCCAGCAGTTCAGACAGGGGTTGGGTCACTGAAGCTTTCTTT; CDR3aa: CASSSDRGWVTEAFF
j_gene: TRBJ2-7; abundance: NA; v_gene: TRBV3-1/TRBV3-2; d_gene: NA; CDR3nt: TGTGCCAGCAGCCAAGGAGGTTTAAGCTACGAGCAGTACTTC; CDR3aa: CASSQGGLSYEQYF
j_gene: TRBJ2-7; abundance: NA; v_gene: TRBV6-6; d_gene: TRBD2; CDR3nt: TGTGCCAGCAGCCCTCAAGGCGGGGGAACCTCCTACGAGCAGTACTTC; CDR3aa: CASSPQGGGTSYEQYF
j_gene: TRBJ2-5; abundance: NA; v_gene: TRBV4-2; d_gene: TRBD1; CDR3nt: TGTGCCAGCAGCCAACCGGGACAGGGGGTGAAGACCCAGTACTTC; CDR3aa: CASSQPGQGVKTQYF
j_gene: TRBJ1-5; abundance: NA; v_gene: TRBV7-9; d_gene: TRBD1; CDR3nt: TGTGCCAGCAGCCCCGGCCCAGGGGGCAGTCAGCCCCAGCATTTT; CDR3aa: CASSPGPGGSQPQHF
j_gene: TRBJ2-5; abundance: NA; v_gene: TRBV3-1/TRBV3-2; d_gene: TRBD2; CDR3nt: TGTGCCAGCAGCCCAGAAAGTATATCGGGACTAGCGGGGGGGCCGGGGTACCAAGAGACCCAGTACTTC; CDR3aa: CASSPESISGLAGGPGYQETQYF
j_gene: TRBJ1-2; abundance: once; v_gene: TRBV20-1; d_gene: TRBD1; CDR3nt: TGCAGTGCTAGTCCCAGGGGGGAGAACGATGGCTACACCTTC; CDR3aa: CSASPRGENDGYTF
j_gene: TRBJ2-7; abundance: NA; v_gene: TRBV3-1/TRBV3-2; d_gene: TRBD1; CDR3nt: TGTGCCAGCAGCCAAGGCAGGGGGCGCCACGAGCAGTACTTC; CDR3aa: CASSQGRGRHEQYF
j_gene: TRBJ1-2; abundance: NA; v_gene: TRBV27; d_gene: TRBD1; CDR3nt: TGTGCCAGCAGCAGTTGGGGACAGGGTGAAGGCTACACCTTC; CDR3aa: CASSSWGQGEGYTF
j_gene: TRBJ2-1; abundance: few; v_gene: TRBV11-2; d_gene: NA; CDR3nt: TGTGCCAGCAGCTTGGGGGGTTGGAGGAATGAGCAGTTCTTC; CDR3aa: CASSLGGWRNEQFF
j_gene: TRBJ1-3; abundance: NA; v_gene: TRBV19; d_gene: TRBD1; CDR3nt: TGTGCCAGTAGTATAGAGTCAGGGGGCCTTATCTCTGGAAACACCATATATTTT; CDR3aa: CASSIESGGLISGNTIYF
j_gene: TRBJ2-3; abundance: NA; v_gene: TRBV18; d_gene: NA; CDR3nt: TGTGCCAGCTCACCAGGTAGTGCAGATACGCAGTATTTT; CDR3aa: CASSPGSADTQYF
j_gene: TRBJ1-3; abundance: NA; v_gene: TRBV3-1/TRBV3-2; d_gene: TRBD1; CDR3nt: TGTGCCAGCAGCCTAAATACGGGACAGGCTAGAAACACCATATATTTT; CDR3aa: CASSLNTGQARNTIYF
j_gene: TRBJ1-1; abundance: NA; v_gene: TRBV6-6; d_gene: TRBD1; CDR3nt: TGTGCCAGCAGGTCAGACAGGGGGCGAACTGAAGCTTTCTTT; CDR3aa: CASRSDRGRTEAFF
j_gene: TRBJ1-1; abundance: NA; v_gene: TRBV4-2; d_gene: NA; CDR3nt: TGTGCCAGCAGCTTAATACAGGGAAACACTGAAGCTTTCTTT; CDR3aa: CASSLIQGNTEAFF
j_gene: TRBJ2-3; abundance: NA; v_gene: TRBV24-1; d_gene: NA; CDR3nt: TGTGCCACCAGTGAGTCGGGAGTCACAGATACGCAGTATTTT; CDR3aa: CATSESGVTDTQYF
j_gene: TRBJ2-4; abundance: NA; v_gene: TRBV6-2/TRBV6-3; d_gene: NA; CDR3nt: TGTGCCAGCAGTCTAGCCAAAAACATTCAGTACTTC; CDR3aa: CASSLAKNIQYF
j_gene: TRBJ2-1; abundance: NA; v_gene: TRBV6-2/TRBV6-3; d_gene: TRBD2; CDR3nt: TGTGCCAGCAGTGTGGGGGGGTCGGGTTACAATGAGCAGTTCTTC; CDR3aa: CASSVGGSGYNEQFF
j_gene: TRBJ1-6; abundance: NA; v_gene: TRBV2; d_gene: NA; CDR3nt: TGTGCCAGCAGTCGCGGGGGGGGAGATTCACCCCTCCACTTT; CDR3aa: CASSRGGGDSPLHF
j_gene: TRBJ1-2; abundance: few; v_gene: TRBV2; d_gene: NA; CDR3nt: TGTGCCAGCAGTGTACAGCCCTCCTATGGCTACACCTTC; CDR3aa: CASSVQPSYGYTF
j_gene: TRBJ2-7; abundance: NA; v_gene: TRBV5-5; d_gene: NA; CDR3nt: TGTGCCAGCAGCTTGGAGCAGGGAACCTACGAGCAGTACTTC; CDR3aa: CASSLEQGTYEQYF
j_gene: TRBJ1-1; abundance: NA; v_gene: TRBV4-2; d_gene: NA; CDR3nt: TGTGCCAGCAGCCGGGCGGGAAACACTGAAGCTTTCTTT; CDR3aa: CASSRAGNTEAFF
j_gene: TRBJ2-5; abundance: NA; v_gene: TRBV9; d_gene: NA; CDR3nt: TGTGCCAGCAGCGTAGGGACTGCTCAAGAGACCCAGTACTTC; CDR3aa: CASSVGTAQETQYF
j_gene: TRBJ2-6; abundance: NA; v_gene: TRBV9; d_gene: TRBD1; CDR3nt: TGTGCCAGCAGCGAGACAGGGGGTTCGGCTGGGGCCAACGTCCTGACTTTC; CDR3aa: CASSETGGSAGANVLTF
j_gene: TRBJ2-3; abundance: NA; v_gene: TRBV7-2; d_gene: NA; CDR3nt: TGTGCCAGCAGCTTGGGGCTAGCGAGCACAGATACGCAGTATTTT; CDR3aa: CASSLGLASTDTQYF
j_gene: TRBJ1-5; abundance: NA; v_gene: TRBV10-3; d_gene: TRBD1; CDR3nt: TGTGCCATCAGTGACGGACAGGGCTCTCAGCCCCAGCATTTT; CDR3aa: CAISDGQGSQPQHF
j_gene: TRBJ2-2; abundance: NA; v_gene: TRBV25-1; d_gene: TRBD1; CDR3nt: TGTGCCAGCAGTCACCGACAGGGCAAGACCGGGGAGCTGTTTTTT; CDR3aa: CASSHRQGKTGELFF
j_gene: TRBJ1-4; abundance: NA; v_gene: TRBV7-9; d_gene: NA; CDR3nt: TGTGCCAGCAGCCTCCGGGGGGGAGGAGGTGGCACTAATGAAAAACTGTTTTTT; CDR3aa: CASSLRGGGGGTNEKLFF
j_gene: TRBJ1-1; abundance: few; v_gene: TRBV12-3/TRBV12-4; d_gene: NA; CDR3nt: TGTGCCACCAAGACAGTTTTGAACACTGAAGCTTTCTTT; CDR3aa: CATKTVLNTEAFF
j_gene: TRBJ2-7; abundance: NA; v_gene: TRBV2; d_gene: TRBD2; CDR3nt: TGTGCCAGCAGTGAACAGGGAGCGGGAGGTGTGTACGAGCAGTACTTC; CDR3aa: CASSEQGAGGVYEQYF
j_gene: TRBJ1-5; abundance: once; v_gene: TRBV9; d_gene: NA; CDR3nt: TGTGCCAGCAGCCCCCGGGGCAATCAGCCCCAGCATTTT; CDR3aa: CASSPRGNQPQHF
j_gene: TRBJ1-2; abundance: NA; v_gene: TRBV20-1; d_gene: NA; CDR3nt: TGCAGTGCTAGTTACGGGTCCCATGGCTACACCTTC; CDR3aa: CSASYGSHGYTF
j_gene: TRBJ2-3; abundance: NA; v_gene: TRBV5-1; d_gene: TRBD2; CDR3nt: TGCGCCAGCAGCATCACGGTAGCGGGAGGCTCAGATACGCAGTATTTT; CDR3aa: CASSITVAGGSDTQYF
j_gene: TRBJ1-3; abundance: once; v_gene: TRBV29-1; d_gene: TRBD1; CDR3nt: TGCAGCGTTAGGCCCGGGACAGGAAGAAACACCATATATTTT; CDR3aa: CSVRPGTGRNTIYF
j_gene: TRBJ2-5; abundance: NA; v_gene: TRBV29-1; d_gene: TRBD1; CDR3nt: TGCAGCGTTGAACTGGGGACAGGGAGACAAGAGACCCAGTACTTC; CDR3aa: CSVELGTGRQETQYF
j_gene: TRBJ2-3; abundance: once; v_gene: TRBV5-1; d_gene: TRBD1; CDR3nt: TGCGCCAGCGGGGACAGCCCAATCACAGATACGCAGTATTTT; CDR3aa: CASGDSPITDTQYF
j_gene: TRBJ1-3; abundance: few; v_gene: TRBV6-5; d_gene: NA; CDR3nt: TGTGCCAGCAGTCCCAGGGGATCGAGGGGAAACACCATATATTTT; CDR3aa: CASSPRGSRGNTIYF
j_gene: TRBJ2-1; abundance: NA; v_gene: TRBV24-1; d_gene: TRBD2; CDR3nt: TGTGCCACCAGTGATTTCGCTAGCGGGGCCTACAATGAGCAGTTCTTC; CDR3aa: CATSDFASGAYNEQFF
j_gene: TRBJ2-7; abundance: NA; v_gene: TRBV10-3; d_gene: TRBD2; CDR3nt: TGTGCCATCAGTGACCCCGGGGGGTTGGGCTCCTACGAGCAGTACTTC; CDR3aa: CAISDPGGLGSYEQYF
j_gene: TRBJ2-7; abundance: NA; v_gene: TRBV20-1; d_gene: NA; CDR3nt: TGCAGTGCGAGGGGACTCGACGAGCAGTACTTC; CDR3aa: CSARGLDEQYF
j_gene: TRBJ2-1; abundance: NA; v_gene: TRBV30; d_gene: NA; CDR3nt: TGTGCCTGGAGCCCGGTCTGGGGGCAAAGCAATGAGCAGTTCTTC; CDR3aa: CAWSPVWGQSNEQFF
j_gene: TRBJ2-1; abundance: NA; v_gene: TRBV3-1/TRBV3-2; d_gene: TRBD2; CDR3nt: TGTGCCAGCAGCCAAGGGGGACTAGCGGGATACAATGAGCAGTTCTTC; CDR3aa: CASSQGGLAGYNEQFF
j_gene: TRBJ2-2; abundance: NA; v_gene: TRBV11-2; d_gene: TRBD2; CDR3nt: TGTGCCAGCAGCAGGGGACTAGCGGGTGCCGGGGAGCTGTTTTTT; CDR3aa: CASSRGLAGAGELFF
j_gene: TRBJ1-5; abundance: NA; v_gene: TRBV5-1; d_gene: TRBD1; CDR3nt: TGCGCCAGCAGCTTGGCAGGGGGCGATCAGCCCCAGCATTTT; CDR3aa: CASSLAGGDQPQHF
j_gene: TRBJ2-7; abundance: NA; v_gene: TRBV6-5; d_gene: NA; CDR3nt: TGTGCCAGCAGTTACTCGCGCGAGCAGTACTTC; CDR3aa: CASSYSREQYF
j_gene: TRBJ2-6; abundance: NA; v_gene: TRBV6-5; d_gene: TRBD2; CDR3nt: TGTGCCAGCAAATCGGGGGGTGGTGGGGCCAACGTCCTGACTTTC; CDR3aa: CASKSGGGGANVLTF